This T cell receptor beta chain stems from a study of blood T cell repertoires in COVID-19. Profiled with immunoSEQ multiplex PCR; TCRdb holds only in-frame clones, not every one. Here the sample spans about 200,000 clones, 85% to 90% being singletons. Trimming took off 0 bases at V and 8 bases at J, with 7 bases between the two ends. From germline, CDR1 is KGHSY and CDR2 FQNENV. CDR3 length: 12 amino acids. The rearrangement links TRBV16 to TRBJ1-1; D is unresolved. The receptor comes from a woman aged 45-65 years with acute or convalescent COVID-19. Specimen: peripheral blood. CDR3 DNA sequence: TGTGCCAGCAGCCAATCCCTGTCGGAAGCTTTCTTT. Translation gives CASSQSLSEAFF.